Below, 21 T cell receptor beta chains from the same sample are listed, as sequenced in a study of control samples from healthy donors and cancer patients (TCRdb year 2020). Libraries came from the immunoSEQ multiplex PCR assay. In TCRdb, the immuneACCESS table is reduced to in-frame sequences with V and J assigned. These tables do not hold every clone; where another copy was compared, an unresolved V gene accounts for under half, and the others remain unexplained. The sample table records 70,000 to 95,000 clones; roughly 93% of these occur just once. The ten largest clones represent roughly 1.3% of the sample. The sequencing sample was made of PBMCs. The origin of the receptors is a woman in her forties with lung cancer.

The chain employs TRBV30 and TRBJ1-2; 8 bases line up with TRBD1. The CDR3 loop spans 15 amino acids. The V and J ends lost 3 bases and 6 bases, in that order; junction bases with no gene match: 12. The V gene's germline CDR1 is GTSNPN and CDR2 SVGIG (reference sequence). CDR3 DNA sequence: TGTGCCTGGAGCCGAACTCAGGGGGCTCGGGATGGCTACACCTTC. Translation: CAWSRTQGARDGYTF.

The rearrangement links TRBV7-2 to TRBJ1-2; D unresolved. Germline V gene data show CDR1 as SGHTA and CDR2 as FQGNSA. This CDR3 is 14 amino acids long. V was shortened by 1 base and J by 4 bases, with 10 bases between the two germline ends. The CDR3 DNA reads TGTGCCAGCAGCTTAGAGGCAGACTTCTATGGCTACACCTTC. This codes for CASSLEADFYGYTF.

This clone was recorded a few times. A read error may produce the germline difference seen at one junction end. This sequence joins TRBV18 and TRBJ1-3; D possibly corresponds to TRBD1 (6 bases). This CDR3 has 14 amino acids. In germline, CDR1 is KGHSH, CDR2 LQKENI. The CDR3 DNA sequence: TGTGCCACCTCACAGGGAAGCTCTGGAAACACCATATATTTT. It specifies CATSQGSSGNTIYF.

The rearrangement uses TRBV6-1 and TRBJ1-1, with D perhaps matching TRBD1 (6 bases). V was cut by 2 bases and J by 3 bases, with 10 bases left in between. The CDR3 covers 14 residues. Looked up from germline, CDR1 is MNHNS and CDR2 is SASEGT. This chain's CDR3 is CASSEWAGDTEAFF. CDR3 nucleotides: TGTGCCAGCAGTGAATGGGCAGGGGACACTGAAGCTTTCTTT.

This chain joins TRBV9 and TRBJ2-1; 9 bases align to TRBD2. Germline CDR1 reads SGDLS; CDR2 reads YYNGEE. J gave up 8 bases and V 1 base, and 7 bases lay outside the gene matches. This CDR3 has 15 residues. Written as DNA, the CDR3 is TGTGCCAGCAGCGTAACGACTAGCGGTATCTATGAGCAGTTCTTC. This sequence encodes CASSVTTSGIYEQFF.

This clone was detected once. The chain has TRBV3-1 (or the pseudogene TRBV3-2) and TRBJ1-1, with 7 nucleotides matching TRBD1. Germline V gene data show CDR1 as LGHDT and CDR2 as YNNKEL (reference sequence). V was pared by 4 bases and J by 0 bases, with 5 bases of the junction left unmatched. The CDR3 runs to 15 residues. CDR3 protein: CASSRRDSLNTEAFF. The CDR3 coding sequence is TGTGCCAGCAGCCGGAGGGACAGCCTGAACACTGAAGCTTTCTTT.

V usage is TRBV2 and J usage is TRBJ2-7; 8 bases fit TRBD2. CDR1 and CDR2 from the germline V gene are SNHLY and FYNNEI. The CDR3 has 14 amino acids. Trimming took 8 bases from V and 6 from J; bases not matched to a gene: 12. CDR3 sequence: CASAMGLSGGEQYF. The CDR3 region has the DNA TGTGCCAGCGCGATGGGACTCAGCGGGGGCGAGCAGTACTTC.

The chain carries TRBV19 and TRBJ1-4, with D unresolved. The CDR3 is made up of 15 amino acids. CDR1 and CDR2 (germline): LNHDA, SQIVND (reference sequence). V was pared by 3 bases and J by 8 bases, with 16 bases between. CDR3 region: CASSITGVGKEKLFF. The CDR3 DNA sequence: TGTGCCAGTAGTATCACGGGAGTGGGAAAGGAAAAACTGTTTTTT.

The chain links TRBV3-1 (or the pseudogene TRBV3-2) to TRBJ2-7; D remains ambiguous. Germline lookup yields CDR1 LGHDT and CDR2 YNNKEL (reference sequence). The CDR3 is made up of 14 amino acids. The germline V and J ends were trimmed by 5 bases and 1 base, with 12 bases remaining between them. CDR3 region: CASSTPPKSYEQYF. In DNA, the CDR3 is TGTGCCAGCAGCACCCCCCCTAAATCCTACGAGCAGTACTTC.

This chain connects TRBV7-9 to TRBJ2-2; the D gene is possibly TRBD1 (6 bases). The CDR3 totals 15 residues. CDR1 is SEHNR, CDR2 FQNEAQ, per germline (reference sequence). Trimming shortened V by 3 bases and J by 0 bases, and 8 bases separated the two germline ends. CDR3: CASSFRTANTGELFF. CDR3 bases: TGTGCCAGCAGCTTCCGGACAGCGAACACCGGGGAGCTGTTTTTT.

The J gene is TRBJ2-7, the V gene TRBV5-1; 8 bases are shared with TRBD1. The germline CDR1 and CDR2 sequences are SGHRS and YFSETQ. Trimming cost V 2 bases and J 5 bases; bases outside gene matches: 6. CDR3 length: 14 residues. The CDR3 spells CASSLGQGEDEQYF. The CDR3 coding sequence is TGCGCCAGCAGCTTAGGACAGGGCGAAGACGAGCAGTACTTC.

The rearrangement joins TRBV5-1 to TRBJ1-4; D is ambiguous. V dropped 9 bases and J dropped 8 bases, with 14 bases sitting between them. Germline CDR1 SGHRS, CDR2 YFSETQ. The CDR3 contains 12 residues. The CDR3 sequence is CATRGSFEKLFF. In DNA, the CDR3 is TGCGCCACCAGAGGGAGCTTCGAAAAACTGTTTTTT.

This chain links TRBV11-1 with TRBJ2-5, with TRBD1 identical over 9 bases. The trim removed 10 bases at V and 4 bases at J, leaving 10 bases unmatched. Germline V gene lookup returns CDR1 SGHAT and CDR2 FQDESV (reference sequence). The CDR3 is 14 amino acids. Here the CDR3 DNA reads TGTGCCACTTCACAGGGGGCTGGGGGAGAGACCCAGTACTTC. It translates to CATSQGAGGETQYF.

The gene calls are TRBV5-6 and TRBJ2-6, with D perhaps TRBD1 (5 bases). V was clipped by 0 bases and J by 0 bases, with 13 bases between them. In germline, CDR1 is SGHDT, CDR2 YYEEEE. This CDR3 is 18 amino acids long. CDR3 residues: CASSLVAGINSGANVLTF. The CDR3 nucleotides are TGTGCCAGCAGCTTGGTTGCAGGGATTAACTCTGGGGCCAACGTCCTGACTTTC.

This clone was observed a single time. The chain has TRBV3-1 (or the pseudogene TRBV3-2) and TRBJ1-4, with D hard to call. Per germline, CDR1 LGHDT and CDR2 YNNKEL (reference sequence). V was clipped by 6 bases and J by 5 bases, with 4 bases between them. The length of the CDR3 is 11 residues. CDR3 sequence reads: CASRANEKLFF. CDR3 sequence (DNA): TGTGCCAGCAGGGCAAATGAAAAACTGTTTTTT.

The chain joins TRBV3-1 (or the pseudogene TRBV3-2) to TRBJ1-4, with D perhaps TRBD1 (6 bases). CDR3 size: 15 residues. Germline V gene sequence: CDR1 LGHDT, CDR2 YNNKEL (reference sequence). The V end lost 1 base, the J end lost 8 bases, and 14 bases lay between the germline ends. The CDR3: CASSQGGGAGEKLFF. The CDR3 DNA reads TGTGCCAGCAGCCAAGGAGGGGGGGCTGGAGAAAAACTGTTTTTT.

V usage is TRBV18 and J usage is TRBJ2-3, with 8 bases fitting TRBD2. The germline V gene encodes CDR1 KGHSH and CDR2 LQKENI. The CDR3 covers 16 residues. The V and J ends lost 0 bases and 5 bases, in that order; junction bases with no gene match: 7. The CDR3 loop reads CASSPPSGGGVDTQYF. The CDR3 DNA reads TGTGCCAGCTCACCACCGAGCGGGGGAGGTGTAGATACGCAGTATTTT.

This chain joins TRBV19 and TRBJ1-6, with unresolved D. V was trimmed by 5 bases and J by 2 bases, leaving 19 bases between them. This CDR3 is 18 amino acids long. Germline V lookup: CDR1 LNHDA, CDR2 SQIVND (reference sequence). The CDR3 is CASSPTDGLSTYNSPLHF. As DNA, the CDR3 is TGTGCCAGTAGTCCGACGGACGGTTTGAGCACCTATAATTCACCCCTCCACTTT.

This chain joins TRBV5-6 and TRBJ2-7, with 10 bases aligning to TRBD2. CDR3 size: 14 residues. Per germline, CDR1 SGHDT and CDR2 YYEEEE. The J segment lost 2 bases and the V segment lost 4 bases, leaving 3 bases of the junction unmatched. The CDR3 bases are TGTGCCAGCAGCCAAGGACTAGCGGCCTACGAGCAGTACTTC. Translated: CASSQGLAAYEQYF.

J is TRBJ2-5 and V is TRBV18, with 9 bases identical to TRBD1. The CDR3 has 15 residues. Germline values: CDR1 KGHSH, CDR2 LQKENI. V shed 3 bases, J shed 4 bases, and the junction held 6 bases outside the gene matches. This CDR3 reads CASSPLPGQGETQYF. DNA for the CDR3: TGTGCCAGCTCACCGCTCCCGGGACAGGGAGAGACCCAGTACTTC.

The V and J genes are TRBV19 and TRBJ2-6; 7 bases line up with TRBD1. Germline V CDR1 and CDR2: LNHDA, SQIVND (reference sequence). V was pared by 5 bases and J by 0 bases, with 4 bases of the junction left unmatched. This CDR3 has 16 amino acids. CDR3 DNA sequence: TGTGCCAGTAGTCGGGACAGACTCTCTGGGGCCAACGTCCTGACTTTC. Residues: CASSRDRLSGANVLTF.